These 31 T cell receptor beta chains were all obtained from the same sample, sequenced in a study of beta chain features in type 1 diabetes. Findings and caveats of the study: In every one of the four CD4+ subsets, TCRB CDR3s were moderately but significantly shorter in Type 1 diabetes patients.

These TCRs are of unknown antigen specificity. Expressed TCRB transcripts were sequenced after all isolated RNA was converted to cDNA. Measured with immunoSEQ multiplex PCR; TCRdb has only the in-frame clones, and not every one. The data show around 710,000 clones, roughly 12% seen once. Sequenced input: naive CD4+ T cells from blood. These receptor sequences come from a man aged 30 to 39 with type 1 diabetes.

This clone has only a few counts. This chain links TRBV19 with TRBJ2-4; D may be TRBD2 (5 bases). Germline-derived CDR1 and CDR2 are LNHDA and SQIVND (reference sequence). V lost 2 bases to trimming and J lost 5 bases, with 10 bases between them. The CDR3 contains 14 residues. The CDR3 nucleotides are TGTGCCAGTAGTATATTGGAGGCGGAAAACATTCAGTACTTC. Its translation: CASSILEAENIQYF.

V usage is TRBV4-3 and J usage is TRBJ1-1; tentative D call: TRBD1 (5 bases). The CDR3 totals 17 residues. Germline assignment: CDR1 LGHNA and CDR2 YSLEER. V lost 0 bases and J lost 2, with 16 bases in between. As DNA, the CDR3 is TGCGCCAGCAGCCAAGATTTTTACAGGTCCTCAAACACTGAAGCTTTCTTT. This translates into CASSQDFYRSSNTEAFF.

The chain recombines TRBV29-1 with TRBJ2-3; D gene unclear. Trimming shortened V by 0 bases and J by 4 bases, and 5 bases separated the two germline ends. The CDR3 covers 12 residues. In germline, CDR1 is SQVTM, CDR2 ANQGSEA. The CDR3 nucleotides are TGCAGCGTTGAAGATCTCTCAGATACGCAGTATTTT. Translated: CSVEDLSDTQYF.

This clone was picked up a small number of times. J is TRBJ2-5 and V is TRBV25-1, with no clear D. The CDR3 totals 12 residues. Germline values: CDR1 MGHDK, CDR2 SYGVNS. Trimming removed 0 bases from V and 4 bases from J, with 3 bases in between. The CDR3 region has the DNA TGTGCCAGCAGTGAATATACAGAGACCCAGTACTTC. It yields the protein CASSEYTETQYF. The complete variable domain, with remaining parts taken from reference TRBV25-1 and TRBJ2-5, reads EADIYQTPRYLVIGTGKKITLECSQTMGHDKMYWYQQDPGMELHLIHYSYGVNSTEKGDLSSESTVSRIRTEHFPLTLESARPSHTSQYLCASSEYTETQYFGPGTRLLVL.

Written as DNA, the CDR3 is TGTGCCAGCATGGTTTCTGGGGCCAACGTCCTGACTTTC. This codes for CASMVSGANVLTF. The chain uses TRBV27 and TRBJ2-6; D is uncertain. Trimming cost V 7 bases and J 1 base, with 5 bases left between them. This CDR3 is 13 amino acids long. CDR1 and CDR2 (germline): MNHEY, SMNVEV (reference sequence).

A few counts support this clone. The chain links TRBV7-9 to TRBJ2-7; D ambiguous. With 3 bases removed from V and 7 bases from J, the gap between germline ends came to 7 bases. This CDR3 contains 11 residues. CDR1 SEHNR and CDR2 FQNEAQ come from the germline V gene (reference sequence). DNA for the CDR3: TGTGCCAGCAGCTTCCAGGAGGAGCAGTACTTC. The encoded protein is CASSFQEEQYF.

The genes are TRBV9 and TRBJ2-3; D unresolved. The germline V and J ends were trimmed by 0 bases and 2 bases, with 10 bases remaining between them. Germline CDR1 is SGDLS and CDR2 is YYNGEE. This CDR3 has 15 residues. CDR3 DNA: TGTGCCAGCAGCGTAGCGATACAGACCACAGATACGCAGTATTTT. Its protein is CASSVAIQTTDTQYF.

This clone showed up just a few times. This sequence joins TRBV14 and TRBJ2-7; 9 nucleotides align to TRBD1. The CDR3 length is 16 residues. The V and J ends lost 4 bases and 5 bases, in that order; junction bases with no gene match: 12. The V gene's germline CDR1 is SGHDN and CDR2 FVKESK. The CDR3: CASSLPLRDRVDEQYF. The CDR3 region has the DNA TGTGCCAGCAGCCTACCCCTCCGGGACAGGGTCGACGAGCAGTACTTC.

This clone was recorded a few times. V gene TRBV11-3 combines with J gene TRBJ2-1; 8 positions match TRBD1. The CDR3 extends over 15 amino acids. J was trimmed by 0 bases and V by 7 bases; bases with no gene match: 5. Per the germline V gene, CDR1 is SGHNT and CDR2 is YENEEA. Written as DNA, the CDR3 is TGTGCCAGCACCTCCGGGACAGGCTCCTACAATGAGCAGTTCTTC. It yields the protein CASTSGTGSYNEQFF.

This clone showed up just a few times. This sequence joins TRBV7-2 and TRBJ2-7; no definite D call. The V end lost 2 bases, the J end lost 2 bases, and 10 bases lay between the germline ends. CDR3 length: 14 amino acids. Germline V gene sequence: CDR1 SGHTA, CDR2 FQGNSA. In DNA, the CDR3 is TGTGCCAGCAGCTTATCACAGTTTACCTACGAGCAGTACTTC. This translates into CASSLSQFTYEQYF. The entire variable domain, with the rest obtained from reference TRBV7-2 and TRBJ2-7, is as follows: GAGVSQSPSNKVTEKGKDVELRCDPISGHTALYWYRQSLGQGLEFLIYFQGNSAPDKSGLPSDRFSAERTGGSVSTLTIQRTQQEDSAVYLCASSLSQFTYEQYFGPGTRLTVT.

This clone was counted between two and nine times. J is TRBJ2-7 and V is TRBV29-1; D is ambiguous. Germline lookup yields CDR1 SQVTM and CDR2 ANQGSEA. V lost 4 bases, J lost 7 bases, and 14 bases lay in between. This CDR3 contains 12 residues. The CDR3 nucleotides are TGCAGCGTTGTAATACCTTCGAGTGAGCAGTACTTC. Amino acids: CSVVIPSSEQYF.

The chain is built from TRBV1 and TRBJ2-3; TRBD1, the D gene given by the table, was not confirmed from the DNA. TRBV1 is a documented pseudogene. This CDR3 spans 13 amino acids. CDR3 nucleotide sequence: TGCACCAGCAGCCATGACAGACGACATACGCAGTATTTT. Residues: CTSSHDRRHTQYF.

The chain is built from TRBV11-3 and TRBJ2-5; TRBD1 aligns across 8 bases. Losses at the gene ends were 6 bases for V and 5 bases for J; bases not matched to a gene: 8. CDR1 is SGHNT, CDR2 YENEEA, per germline. The CDR3 is made up of 14 amino acids. The CDR3 region has the DNA TGTGCCAGCAGTTCCAGGGGGCTCGGGGAGACCCAGTACTTC. Its translation is CASSSRGLGETQYF.

The V and J genes are TRBV2 and TRBJ1-2; D not certain. The germline gives CDR1 SNHLY, CDR2 FYNNEI. The CDR3 contains 13 residues. V lost 1 base to trimming and J lost 7 bases, with 10 bases between them. CDR3 sequence: CASSEGAGTGYTF. CDR3 nucleotides: TGTGCCAGCAGTGAAGGGGCGGGAACTGGCTACACCTTC.

There are a few counts of this clone. The chain joins TRBV28 to TRBJ1-5, with D maybe TRBD1 (5 bases). Deletions cut 5 bases from V and 11 bases from J, with 13 bases between. This CDR3 is 12 amino acids long. Per the germline V gene, CDR1 is MDHEN and CDR2 is SYDVKM. DNA of the CDR3: TGTGCCAGCAGTCTCGCGGCAGGGTCCCAGCATTTT. Amino acid sequence: CASSLAAGSQHF. Drawing the rest from reference TRBV28 and TRBJ1-5, the complete variable domain is DVKVTQSSRYLVKRTGEKVFLECVQDMDHENMFWYRQDPGLGLRLIYFSYDVKMKEKGDIPEGYSVSREKKERFSLILESASTNQTSMYLCASSLAAGSQHFGDGTRLSIL.

The rearrangement links TRBV6-6 to TRBJ1-2; 7 bases fit TRBD1. The CDR3 is 15 residues long. CDR1 and CDR2 (germline): MNHNY, SVGAGI (reference sequence). Trimming removed 6 bases from V and 1 base from J; junction bases left unmatched: 8. CDR3 amino acids: CASSQGGRINYGYTF. The DNA of the CDR3 is TGTGCCAGCAGCCAAGGGGGCAGGATTAACTATGGCTACACCTTC.

Only a few counts were recorded for this clone. This chain links TRBV7-9 with TRBJ1-1, with D uncertain. Trimming took off 5 bases at V and 1 base at J, with 14 bases between the two ends. Germline lookup yields CDR1 SEHNR and CDR2 FQNEAQ (reference sequence). The CDR3 consists of 15 residues. The CDR3 spells CASSQLRGWNTEAFF. The CDR3 bases are TGTGCCAGCAGCCAACTACGAGGCTGGAACACTGAAGCTTTCTTT. Complete variable domain (other parts from reference TRBV7-9 and TRBJ1-1): DTGVSQNPRHKITKRGQNVTFRCDPISEHNRLYWYRQTLGQGPEFLTYFQNEAQLEKSRLLSDRFSAERPKGSFSTLEIQRTEQGDSAMYLCASSQLRGWNTEAFFGQGTRLTVV.

The chain employs TRBV19 and TRBJ1-4; 7 bases align to TRBD1. The CDR3 is made up of 16 amino acids. The trim removed 5 bases at V and 0 bases at J, leaving 6 bases unmatched. The germline gives CDR1 LNHDA, CDR2 SQIVND (reference sequence). CDR3 protein: CASSARGTATNEKLFF. The CDR3 DNA is TGTGCCAGTAGTGCACGCGGGACAGCAACTAATGAAAAACTGTTTTTT.

This rearrangement joins TRBV5-1 to TRBJ2-5; D gene ambiguous. Germline-derived CDR1 and CDR2 are SGHRS and YFSETQ. Between the trimmed V and J ends, which lost 0 bases and 5 bases, there was a span of 8 bases. The CDR3 loop spans 13 amino acids. The CDR3: CASSLGSLETQYF. CDR3 DNA: TGCGCCAGCAGCTTGGGGAGTCTCGAGACCCAGTACTTC.

The chain couples TRBV2 to TRBJ2-3, with D perhaps TRBD2 (5 bases). The CDR3 length is 12 residues. Deletions cut 3 bases from V and 7 bases from J, with 8 bases between. Germline assignment: CDR1 SNHLY and CDR2 FYNNEI. CDR3 amino acids: CASSDGGHTQYF. The DNA of the CDR3 is TGTGCCAGCAGTGATGGAGGTCATACGCAGTATTTT.

This clone showed up just a few times. V and J are TRBV5-4 and TRBJ2-1; 8 bases line up with TRBD2. Germline V gene data show CDR1 as SGHNT and CDR2 as YYREEE (reference sequence). V gave up 0 bases and J gave up 0 bases; unmatched junction bases: 2. There are 16 residues in the CDR3. The CDR3, as DNA: TGTGCCAGCAGCTTGGGCGGGGGGAACTCCTACAATGAGCAGTTCTTC. It is translated as CASSLGGGNSYNEQFF. Combining the CDR3 with reference TRBV5-4 and TRBJ2-1 gives the whole variable domain ETGVTQSPTHLIKTRGQQVTLRCSSQSGHNTVSWYQQALGQGPQFIFQYYREEENGRGNFPPRFSGLQFPNYSSELNVNALELDDSALYLCASSLGGGNSYNEQFFGPGTRLTVL.

The gene calls are TRBV7-9 and TRBJ2-5, with D perhaps TRBD2 (6 bases). Trimming pared 0 bases from V and 5 bases from J, leaving 13 bases between. Germline assignment: CDR1 SEHNR and CDR2 FQNEAQ (reference sequence). CDR3 length equals 15 residues. For the CDR3, the DNA is TGTGCCAGCAGCTTAGCGTCGGGGGTGCGGGAGACCCAGTACTTC. Amino acid sequence: CASSLASGVRETQYF.

The V and J genes are TRBV7-3 and TRBJ1-5, with 8 bases aligning to TRBD1. Trimming cost V 4 bases and J 3 bases; bases outside gene matches: 11. Per the germline V gene, CDR1 is SGHTA and CDR2 is FQGTGA. The CDR3 has 17 amino acids. The CDR3 DNA reads TGTGCCAGCAGCTCCCGGACAGGGAGTCCCTTCAATCAGCCCCAGCATTTT. The encoded protein is CASSSRTGSPFNQPQHF.

This clone appeared a few times. This rearrangement joins TRBV5-6 to TRBJ2-7, with D unclear. The CDR3 spans 11 residues. Trimming removed 4 bases from V and 2 bases from J, with 4 bases in between. CDR1 SGHDT and CDR2 YYEEEE come from the germline V gene. The CDR3 spells CASSRTYEQYF. Written as DNA, the CDR3 is TGTGCCAGCAGCCGTACCTACGAGCAGTACTTC.

This clone was seen only a few times. This chain uses TRBV6-5 with TRBJ1-2; D not certain. The CDR3 spans 15 residues. The ends were cut back, 0 bases at V and 6 bases at J, with 14 bases in the middle. Germline V gives CDR1 MNHEY, CDR2 SVGAGI. The DNA for the CDR3 is TGTGCCAGCAGTTACTCGAACCGCGGTGAAAATGGCTACACCTTC. Translated, it gives CASSYSNRGENGYTF.

The V call is TRBV11-1, the J call TRBJ1-2; no reliable D call. Trimming pared 6 bases from V and 3 bases from J, leaving 11 bases between. Germline CDR1 and CDR2: SGHAT and FQDESV (reference sequence). The CDR3 contains 13 residues. This CDR3 is CASSPDGDYGYTF. Written as DNA, the CDR3 is TGTGCCAGCAGTCCGGATGGGGACTATGGCTACACCTTC.

This clone was recorded once. This chain joins TRBV7-9 and TRBJ1-5; D unclear. The V and J ends lost 1 base and 3 bases respectively, with 10 bases between them. The CDR3 sequence is 15 residues long. CDR1 is SEHNR and CDR2 is FQNEAQ in the germline V gene (reference sequence). Here the CDR3 reads CASSLDSDYNQPQHF. The DNA of the CDR3 is TGTGCCAGCAGCTTAGATTCGGACTACAATCAGCCCCAGCATTTT.

The genes are TRBV9 and TRBJ1-1; D not certain. The V gene lost 2 bases and the J gene lost 5 bases, with 13 bases spanning the gap. The CDR3 extends over 14 amino acids. Germline lookup yields CDR1 SGDLS and CDR2 YYNGEE. CDR3 coding DNA: TGTGCCAGCAGCGTGAATGTAGGGAGGACTGAAGCTTTCTTT. It translates to CASSVNVGRTEAFF.

The chain employs TRBV15 and TRBJ2-3; D is tentatively TRBD1 or TRBD2 (5 bases each). Trimming removed 1 base at V and 0 bases at J, with 11 bases between. From germline, CDR1 is LNHNV and CDR2 YYDKDF (reference sequence). CDR3 length equals 16 residues. The CDR3 reads CATSRGGVDSTDTQYF. In DNA form, the CDR3 reads TGTGCCACCAGCAGAGGAGGGGTCGATAGCACAGATACGCAGTATTTT.

The chain has TRBV19 and TRBJ2-1, with 15 bases fitting TRBD2. Trimming cost V 6 bases and J 2 bases; bases outside gene matches: 5. Per germline, CDR1 LNHDA and CDR2 SQIVND (reference sequence). This CDR3 comprises 17 residues. The CDR3 here is CASRTGTSGGTYNEQFF. CDR3 nucleotides: TGTGCCAGTAGAACCGGGACTAGCGGGGGGACCTACAATGAGCAGTTCTTC.

This clone has a handful of counts. The V and J genes are TRBV7-2 and TRBJ2-5; the match to TRBD2 covers 8 bases. CDR3 size: 16 residues. CDR1 and CDR2 from the germline V gene are SGHTA and FQGNSA. The trim removed 2 bases at V and 4 bases at J, leaving 9 bases unmatched. The CDR3 loop reads CASSLFPGGLGETQYF. The CDR3 DNA is TGTGCCAGCAGCTTATTCCCGGGGGGGCTTGGAGAGACCCAGTACTTC.